This T cell receptor beta chain was observed in a study of blood T cell repertoires in COVID-19. Across the study: From T cells, B-cell-depleted T cells, or PBMCs came the material, which was cDNA or gDNA.

Germline lookup yields CDR1 ENHRY and CDR2 SYGVKD. The CDR3 contains 14 residues. The V end was cut by 8 bases, the J end by 4 bases, with 14 bases between. Participant-reported clinical history was the basis for cohort assignment. Assay used: immunoSEQ multiplex PCR; TCRdb lists only in-frame clones, some missing. The sample carries some 150,000 clones, more than 75% recorded once. The chain combines TRBV10-3 with TRBJ1-4, with D possibly matching TRBD1 (5 bases). The clonotype comes from a young woman with acute COVID-19. The sequencing sample was made of PBMCs or T cells enriched from blood (not recorded which). The CDR3 DNA reads as TGTGCCATCGGAGGGGACGGAAATAATGAAAAACTGTTTTTT. It specifies CAIGGDGNNEKLFF.